These 27 T cell receptor beta chains were all obtained from the same sample, sequenced in a study of cytomegalovirus exposure and HLA in healthy donors. Here immunoSEQ multiplex PCR was the method, and the copy in TCRdb shows in-frame clones only, minus some. The table shows about 56,000 clones, with around 94% occurring only once. The sample consisted of PBMCs. Source of these receptors: a young man in good health and CMV-seronegative.

The V call is TRBV27, the J call TRBJ1-2, with D maybe TRBD1 (5 bases). The ends were cut back, 3 bases at V and 8 bases at J, with 13 bases in the middle. Germline V gene lookup returns CDR1 MNHEY and CDR2 SMNVEV (reference sequence). The CDR3 is made up of 13 amino acids. Here the CDR3 reads CASSFNPGVGYTF. The CDR3 nucleotides are TGTGCCAGCAGTTTTAACCCGGGGGTAGGCTACACCTTC.

The chain couples TRBV5-1 to TRBJ2-3; a possible D gene is TRBD2 (6 bases). Trimming pared 5 bases from V and 0 bases from J, leaving 19 bases between. The germline V gene encodes CDR1 SGHRS and CDR2 YFSETQ. The CDR3 extends over 17 amino acids. The CDR3 coding sequence is TGCGCCAGCAGTCCTCGCCCGAGCGGGTCTAGCACAGATACGCAGTATTTT. Its protein product is CASSPRPSGSSTDTQYF.

This chain links TRBV28 with TRBJ1-5; 11 bases agree with TRBD1. The V segment lost 6 bases and the J segment 6 bases; nucleotides outside the gene matches: 4. The CDR3 sequence is 14 residues long. Germline-derived CDR1 and CDR2 are MDHEN and SYDVKM. The CDR3 DNA follows: TGTGCCAGCAGGGAAGGGACAGGGGGTCAGCCCCAGCATTTT. Residues: CASREGTGGQPQHF.

The rearrangement links TRBV7-2 to TRBJ2-7; possibly TRBD1 for D (5 bases). V lost 3 bases to trimming and J lost 3 bases, with 18 bases between them. The CDR3 sequence is 16 residues long. Per the germline V gene, CDR1 is SGHTA and CDR2 is FQGNSA. The CDR3 region has the DNA TGTGCCAGCAGCTTGAACCTTGACAGCCAAAGCTACGAGCAGTACTTC. The encoded protein is CASSLNLDSQSYEQYF.

The chain combines TRBV5-1 with TRBJ1-2; no reliable D call. The V end was cut by 7 bases, the J end by 2 bases, with 6 bases between. Germline CDR1 is SGHRS and CDR2 is YFSETQ. CDR3 size: 11 residues. The CDR3 DNA sequence: TGCGCCAGCGGGGAGAACTATGGCTACACCTTC. Translating gives CASGENYGYTF.

V usage is TRBV7-9 and J usage is TRBJ1-2; 7 bases are shared with TRBD1. V gave up 5 bases and J gave up 4 bases; unmatched junction bases: 4. Germline values: CDR1 SEHNR, CDR2 FQNEAQ (reference sequence). The CDR3 has 13 residues. CDR3 in DNA: TGTGCCAGCAGCACACGACAGGGCTATGGCTACACCTTC. Translation: CASSTRQGYGYTF. Complete variable domain (other parts from reference TRBV7-9 and TRBJ1-2): DTGVSQNPRHKITKRGQNVTFRCDPISEHNRLYWYRQTLGQGPEFLTYFQNEAQLEKSRLLSDRFSAERPKGSFSTLEIQRTEQGDSAMYLCASSTRQGYGYTFGSGTRLTVV.

The V and J genes are TRBV5-1 and TRBJ2-1; TRBD2 matches at 9 bases. CDR1 is SGHRS and CDR2 is YFSETQ in the germline V gene. The CDR3 spans 14 residues. With V trimmed by 9 bases and J by 5 bases, 9 bases remained unmatched. The CDR3 bases are TGCGCCACCTCGACTAGCGGAGACAACAATGAGCAGTTCTTC. It specifies CATSTSGDNNEQFF.

The rearrangement links TRBV6-5 to TRBJ2-7; 11 bases line up with TRBD2. Germline values: CDR1 MNHEY, CDR2 SVGAGI. Germline trimming cut 8 bases from V and 5 bases from J; bases unmatched to any gene: 8. There are 14 residues in the CDR3. The CDR3 nucleotides read TGTGCCAGCCGAAGGACTAGCGGGTCGCACGAGCAGTACTTC. This sequence encodes CASRRTSGSHEQYF.

The rearrangement joins TRBV18 to TRBJ1-1; maybe TRBD1 (6 bases). The CDR3 has 16 amino acids. Trimming took 3 bases from V and 1 from J, leaving 15 bases between them. From germline, CDR1 is KGHSH and CDR2 LQKENI. The CDR3 DNA sequence: TGTGCCAGCTCACCGTTACCCGGGACAAAGAACACTGAAGCTTTCTTT. The encoded protein is CASSPLPGTKNTEAFF.

The chain is built from TRBV21-1 and TRBJ2-3; the table names TRBD1, a call not compared with the DNA. TRBV21-1 is recorded as a pseudogene. The CDR3 runs 15 residues. The DNA for the CDR3 is TGTGCCAAAAGGCAGGGACAGGAAAGTGGCTATACGCAGTATTTT. The encoded protein is CAKRQGQESGYTQYF.

The gene calls are TRBV2 and TRBJ2-7; D is unresolved. The CDR3 has 13 residues. V was shortened by 6 bases and J by 0 bases, with 9 bases between the two germline ends. Germline lookup yields CDR1 SNHLY and CDR2 FYNNEI. The CDR3 nucleotides read TGTGCCAGCAGAGAGGCAAGCTCCTACGAGCAGTACTTC. Translation: CASREASSYEQYF. The full variable domain, completed using reference TRBV2 and TRBJ2-7, is EPEVTQTPSHQVTQMGQEVILRCVPISNHLYFYWYRQILGQKVEFLVSFYNNEISEKSEIFDDQFSVERPDGSNFTLKIRSTKLEDSAMYFCASREASSYEQYFGPGTRLTVT.

The J gene is TRBJ1-2, the V gene TRBV15; 7 nucleotides align to TRBD1. With V trimmed by 0 bases and J by 8 bases, 12 bases remained unmatched. Germline lookup yields CDR1 LNHNV and CDR2 YYDKDF (reference sequence). There are 16 residues in the CDR3. The CDR3 here is CATSRERGQLQGGYTF. Written as DNA, the CDR3 is TGTGCCACCAGCAGAGAGAGGGGACAGCTTCAGGGAGGCTACACCTTC.

The chain couples TRBV30 to TRBJ2-2; D is perhaps TRBD1 (5 bases). Trimming shortened V by 5 bases and J by 2 bases, and 21 bases separated the two germline ends. The CDR3 extends over 17 amino acids. The germline V gene encodes CDR1 GTSNPN and CDR2 SVGIG (reference sequence). CDR3 protein: CAWGKDTKGRNTGELFF. The CDR3 coding sequence is TGTGCCTGGGGGAAGGACACCAAAGGGCGAAACACCGGGGAGCTGTTTTTT.

The V call is TRBV18, the J call TRBJ2-1, with TRBD1 identical over 7 bases. The germline gives CDR1 KGHSH, CDR2 LQKENI. V trimming: 3 bases; J trimming: 10 bases; junction bases outside the gene matches: 12. CDR3 size: 15 residues. CDR3 bases: TGTGCCAGCTCACCTACCGGGACAGCGACATTAGAGCAGTTCTTC. This encodes CASSPTGTATLEQFF. The full variable domain, rest sourced from reference TRBV18 and TRBJ2-1, is NAGVMQNPRHLVRRRGQEARLRCSPMKGHSHVYWYRQLPEEGLKFMVYLQKENIIDESGMPKERFSAEFPKEGPSILRIQQVVRGDSAAYFCASSPTGTATLEQFFGPGTRLTVL.

V usage is TRBV4-1 and J usage is TRBJ2-3; D unresolved. The V end was cut by 1 base, the J end by 0 bases, with 8 bases between. Germline-derived CDR1 and CDR2 are MGHRA and YSYEKL. This CDR3 region has 15 residues. The CDR3 sequence is CASSQVGPSTDTQYF. For the CDR3, the DNA is TGCGCCAGCAGCCAAGTCGGTCCTAGCACAGATACGCAGTATTTT.

The J gene is TRBJ1-4, the V gene TRBV28; a possible D gene is TRBD1 (5 bases). V was shortened by 11 bases and J by 3 bases, with 13 bases between the two germline ends. Per germline, CDR1 MDHEN and CDR2 SYDVKM. The CDR3 is 13 amino acids. The CDR3 region is CASCGGANEKLFF. The CDR3 bases are TGTGCCTCCTGTGGGGGGGCTAATGAAAAACTGTTTTTT.

The chain uses TRBV19 and TRBJ2-3, with 11 bases that match TRBD2. Germline CDR1 LNHDA, CDR2 SQIVND (reference sequence). V gave up 5 bases and J gave up 0 bases; unmatched junction bases: 4. This CDR3 spans 16 amino acids. The CDR3, as DNA: TGTGCCAGTAGTCGGACTAGCGGGCATAGCACAGATACGCAGTATTTT. This sequence encodes CASSRTSGHSTDTQYF.

Written as DNA, the CDR3 is TGTGCCAGCAGTTTATGGGGGGGCACTGAAGCTTTCTTT. This translates into CASSLWGGTEAFF. The V and J genes are TRBV28 and TRBJ1-1; D might be TRBD1 (5 bases). The length of the CDR3 is 13 residues. Germline V gives CDR1 MDHEN, CDR2 SYDVKM. Trimming removed 0 bases from V and 4 bases from J, with 6 bases in between.

This chain connects TRBV4-2 to TRBJ2-5; TRBD1 agrees at 8 bases. With V trimmed by 4 bases and J by 5 bases, 3 bases remained unmatched. The length of the CDR3 is 13 residues. Germline V gene data show CDR1 as LGHNA and CDR2 as YNFKEQ. The CDR3 spells CASSRQGTETQYF. Here the CDR3 DNA reads TGTGCCAGCAGCCGACAGGGGACGGAGACCCAGTACTTC.

This clone occurred once. V is TRBV18 and J is TRBJ2-7; D is perhaps TRBD2 (5 bases). Germline loops: CDR1 KGHSH, CDR2 LQKENI. Trimming left V 3 bases short and J 3 bases short, with 6 bases between. CDR3 length: 12 residues. The CDR3: CASSPGDYEQYF. The DNA for the CDR3 is TGTGCCAGCTCACCGGGAGACTACGAGCAGTACTTC.

The chain couples TRBV21-1 to TRBJ2-7; TRBD1 is the table's D call, not checked against the DNA. TRBV21-1 is given as a pseudogene. This CDR3 has 12 residues. This CDR3 is CASTRQGGEQYF. The CDR3 DNA sequence: TGTGCCAGCACCCGACAGGGCGGCGAGCAGTACTTC.

The chain is built from TRBV6-5 and TRBJ2-3; D might be TRBD2 (5 bases). Trimming left V 2 bases short and J 4 bases short, with 16 bases between. There are 16 residues in the CDR3. The germline V gene encodes CDR1 MNHEY and CDR2 SVGAGI. CDR3 residues: CASSYDRGAFADTQYF. CDR3 coding DNA: TGTGCCAGCAGTTACGACCGGGGAGCCTTCGCAGATACGCAGTATTTT.

The rearrangement links TRBV27 to TRBJ1-1; D is ambiguous. Trimming stripped 5 bases from V and 1 base from J, with 8 bases between. The CDR3 is 13 amino acids. In germline, CDR1 is MNHEY, CDR2 SMNVEV (reference sequence). CDR3 sequence reads: CASSKSENTEAFF. CDR3 DNA: TGTGCCAGCAGTAAGTCAGAGAACACTGAAGCTTTCTTT.

This clone showed up just a few times. The chain links TRBV7-8 to TRBJ2-3, with 12 positions matching TRBD2. The V gene's germline CDR1 is SGHVS and CDR2 FQNEAQ. There are 17 residues in the CDR3. Trimming removed 5 bases from V and 0 bases from J; junction bases left unmatched: 6. This CDR3 is CASSHGLAGPSTDTQYF. DNA for the CDR3: TGTGCCAGCAGCCACGGACTAGCGGGGCCTAGCACAGATACGCAGTATTTT.

The chain joins TRBV6-5 to TRBJ1-1; D is undetermined. CDR1 and CDR2 from the germline V gene are MNHEY and SVGAGI. The CDR3 is 14 amino acids. Trimming stripped 5 bases from V and 7 bases from J, with 17 bases between. CDR3 sequence reads: CASSLRGGDDEAFF. The CDR3 DNA follows: TGTGCCAGCAGTCTCCGGGGAGGCGATGATGAAGCTTTCTTT.

The rearrangement links TRBV2 to TRBJ2-3; 10 bases are shared with TRBD2. Germline CDR1 is SNHLY and CDR2 is FYNNEI. V dropped 6 bases and J dropped 2; count of bases not matched to a gene: 23. The CDR3 runs 21 residues. The CDR3 loop reads CASRWLAGVEGGGHFTDTQYF. DNA of the CDR3: TGTGCCAGCAGATGGCTAGCGGGAGTCGAGGGAGGGGGCCATTTCACAGATACGCAGTATTTT. The whole variable domain, remainder taken from reference TRBV2 and TRBJ2-3, is EPEVTQTPSHQVTQMGQEVILRCVPISNHLYFYWYRQILGQKVEFLVSFYNNEISEKSEIFDDQFSVERPDGSNFTLKIRSTKLEDSAMYFCASRWLAGVEGGGHFTDTQYFGPGTRLTVL.

V is TRBV5-6 and J is TRBJ2-3, with 8 bases matching TRBD2. The CDR3 is made up of 16 amino acids. V lost 1 base, J lost 0 bases, and 4 bases stayed unmatched. Germline CDR1 SGHDT, CDR2 YYEEEE. The CDR3, as DNA: TGTGCCAGCAGCTTGCCCTCTAGCGGGAGCACAGATACGCAGTATTTT. It is translated as CASSLPSSGSTDTQYF.